The 4 T cell receptor beta chains listed next were all sequenced from one sample in a study of CD8+ T cells in alopecia areata. Sequencing templates came from extracted RNA that was reverse transcribed into cDNA. Generated by immunoSEQ multiplex PCR, the TCRdb table keeps only in-frame clones and is missing some. The table has around 60,000 clones, roughly 40% seen once; the top ten hold about 51%. Sample: NKG2D-low CD8+ T cells sorted from blood. The receptors originated from a human donor with alopecia areata.

This sequence joins TRBV13 and TRBJ2-7; either TRBD1 or TRBD2 may supply D (5 bases each). This CDR3 spans 11 amino acids. Germline CDR1 and CDR2: PRHDT and FYEKMQ (reference sequence). V gave up 5 bases and J gave up 6 bases, with 8 bases separating them. The CDR3 protein is CASSRGREQYF. Here the CDR3 DNA reads TGTGCCAGCAGCCGGGGACGCGAGCAGTACTTC.

The chain links TRBV29-1 to TRBJ1-2; no reliable D call. Germline assignment: CDR1 SQVTM and CDR2 ANQGSEA. The CDR3 contains 11 residues. Trimming removed 3 bases at V and 8 bases at J, with 10 bases between. The CDR3 is CSVEEREGYTF. CDR3 sequence (DNA): TGCAGCGTTGAGGAGAGGGAGGGCTACACCTTC.

The chain couples TRBV9 to TRBJ1-2, with D hard to call. The V and J ends lost 0 bases and 7 bases respectively, with 16 bases between them. The CDR3 totals 15 residues. Germline V gene data show CDR1 as SGDLS and CDR2 as YYNGEE. CDR3 sequence: CASSVGRAPASGYTF. The DNA for the CDR3 is TGTGCCAGCAGCGTAGGGAGGGCCCCGGCCTCTGGCTACACCTTC.

The chain uses TRBV5-6 and TRBJ2-3, with D possibly being TRBD2 (6 bases). The germline V gene encodes CDR1 SGHDT and CDR2 YYEEEE. V was shortened by 3 bases and J by 2 bases, with 19 bases between the two germline ends. This CDR3 is built from 17 residues. The CDR3, as DNA: TGTGCCAGCAGCTGGGGGTCGGATAGCGGCTTCACAGATACGCAGTATTTT. Protein sequence: CASSWGSDSGFTDTQYF.